Here is one TCR beta chain with its context. Its matching antigen is unknown. The assay was immunoSEQ multiplex PCR, and TCRdb's table has in-frame clones only and misses some. This sample has about 380,000 clones; about 97% occur once, and the top ten carry about 0.32%. The CDR3 has 16 residues. The germline CDR1 and CDR2 sequences are LGHNA and YNFKEQ. Trimming shortened V by 8 bases and J by 3 bases, and 23 bases separated the two germline ends. The data originate from a study of shared clonotypes between healthy human individuals. Study overall: With ages of 18 to 49, the donors were a couple of women and a few men. Notes on the study in general: Sorted-subset sequencing was shown by rarefaction to be incomplete despite large depth. As a rule, naive subsets had a larger estimated richness than memory subsets.

Nashville, Tennessee was home to all donors, each a Caucasian adult. The receptor comes from a man in his thirties or forties in good health. The gene calls are TRBV4-2 and TRBJ2-7; D unresolved. Sample: memory CD8+ T cells sorted from blood. Sample subset: CD45RO+ cells pooled with CCR7-negative TemRA cells. The CDR3 sequence: CASGKSPDVPVYEQYF. The CDR3 bases are TGTGCCAGCGGTAAGAGCCCGGACGTTCCAGTCTACGAGCAGTACTTC.